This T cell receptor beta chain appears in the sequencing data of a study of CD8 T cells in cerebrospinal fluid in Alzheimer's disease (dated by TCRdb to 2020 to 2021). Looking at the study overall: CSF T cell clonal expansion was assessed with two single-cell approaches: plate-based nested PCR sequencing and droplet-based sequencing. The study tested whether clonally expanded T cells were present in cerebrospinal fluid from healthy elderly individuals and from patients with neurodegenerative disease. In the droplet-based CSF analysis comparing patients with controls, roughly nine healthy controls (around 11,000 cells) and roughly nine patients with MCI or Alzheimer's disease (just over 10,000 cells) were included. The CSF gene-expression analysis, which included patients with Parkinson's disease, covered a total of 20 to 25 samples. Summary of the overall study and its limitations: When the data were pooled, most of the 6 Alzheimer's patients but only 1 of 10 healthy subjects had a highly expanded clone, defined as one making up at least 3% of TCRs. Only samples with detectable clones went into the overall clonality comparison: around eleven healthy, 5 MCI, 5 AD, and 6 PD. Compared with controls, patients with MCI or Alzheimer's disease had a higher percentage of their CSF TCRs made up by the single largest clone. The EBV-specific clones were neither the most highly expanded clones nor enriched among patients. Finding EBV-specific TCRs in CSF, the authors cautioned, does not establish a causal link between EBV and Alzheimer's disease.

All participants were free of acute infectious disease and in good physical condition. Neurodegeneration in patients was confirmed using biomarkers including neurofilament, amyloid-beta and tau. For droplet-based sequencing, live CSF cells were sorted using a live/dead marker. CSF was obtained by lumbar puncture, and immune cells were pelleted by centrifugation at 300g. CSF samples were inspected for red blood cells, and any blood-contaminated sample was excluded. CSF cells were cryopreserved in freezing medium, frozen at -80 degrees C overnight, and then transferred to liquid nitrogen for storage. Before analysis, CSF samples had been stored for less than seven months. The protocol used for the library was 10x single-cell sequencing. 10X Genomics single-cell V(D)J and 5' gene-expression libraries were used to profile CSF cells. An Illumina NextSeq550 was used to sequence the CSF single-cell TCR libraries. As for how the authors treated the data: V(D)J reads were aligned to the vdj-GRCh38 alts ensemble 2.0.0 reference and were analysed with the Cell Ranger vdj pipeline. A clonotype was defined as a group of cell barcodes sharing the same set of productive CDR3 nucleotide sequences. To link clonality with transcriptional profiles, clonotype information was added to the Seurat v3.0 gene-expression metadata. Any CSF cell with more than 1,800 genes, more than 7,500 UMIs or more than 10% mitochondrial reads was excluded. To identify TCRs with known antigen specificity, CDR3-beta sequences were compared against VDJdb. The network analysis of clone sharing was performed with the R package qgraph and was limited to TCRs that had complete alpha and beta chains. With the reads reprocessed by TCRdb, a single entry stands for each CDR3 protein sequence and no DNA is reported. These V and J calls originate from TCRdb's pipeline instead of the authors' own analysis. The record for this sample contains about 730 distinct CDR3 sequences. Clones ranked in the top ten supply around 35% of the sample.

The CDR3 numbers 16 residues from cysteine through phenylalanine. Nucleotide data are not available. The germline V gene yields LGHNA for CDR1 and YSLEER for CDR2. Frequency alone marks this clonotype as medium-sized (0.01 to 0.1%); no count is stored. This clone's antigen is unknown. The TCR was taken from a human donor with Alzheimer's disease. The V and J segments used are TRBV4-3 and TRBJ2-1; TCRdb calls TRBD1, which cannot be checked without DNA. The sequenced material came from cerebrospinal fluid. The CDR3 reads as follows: CASSQDGTVSYNEQFF.